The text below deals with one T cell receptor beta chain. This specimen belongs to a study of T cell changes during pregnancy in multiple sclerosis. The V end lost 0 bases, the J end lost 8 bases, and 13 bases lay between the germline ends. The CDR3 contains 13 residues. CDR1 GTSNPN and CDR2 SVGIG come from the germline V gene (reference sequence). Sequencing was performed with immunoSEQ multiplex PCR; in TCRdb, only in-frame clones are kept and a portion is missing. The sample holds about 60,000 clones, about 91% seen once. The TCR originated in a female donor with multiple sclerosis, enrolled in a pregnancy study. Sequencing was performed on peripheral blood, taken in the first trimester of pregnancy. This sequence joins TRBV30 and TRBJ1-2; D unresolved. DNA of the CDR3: TGTGCCTGGAGTGTACTGTCGGCGGGCGGCTACACCTTC. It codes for CAWSVLSAGGYTF.